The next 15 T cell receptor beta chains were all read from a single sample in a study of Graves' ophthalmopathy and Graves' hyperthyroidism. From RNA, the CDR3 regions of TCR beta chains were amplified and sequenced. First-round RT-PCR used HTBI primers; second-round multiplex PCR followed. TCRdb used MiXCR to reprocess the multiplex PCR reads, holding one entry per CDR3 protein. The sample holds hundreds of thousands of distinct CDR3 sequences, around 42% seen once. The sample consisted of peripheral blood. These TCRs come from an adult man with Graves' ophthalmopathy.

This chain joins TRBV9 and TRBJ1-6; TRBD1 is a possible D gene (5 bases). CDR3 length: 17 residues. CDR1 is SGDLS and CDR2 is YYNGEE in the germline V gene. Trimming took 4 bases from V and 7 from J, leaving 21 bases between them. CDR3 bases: TGTGCCAGCAGCCAATTTCAACCGGGACGGCTCAATTCACCCCTCCACTTT. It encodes CASSQFQPGRLNSPLHF.

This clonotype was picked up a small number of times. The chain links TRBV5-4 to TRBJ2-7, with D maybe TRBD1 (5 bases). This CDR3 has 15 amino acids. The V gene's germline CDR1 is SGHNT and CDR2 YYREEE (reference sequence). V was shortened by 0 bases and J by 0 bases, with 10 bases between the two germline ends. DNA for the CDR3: TGTGCCAGCAGCTTGGACTCGGACATCTCCTACGAGCAGTACTTC. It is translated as CASSLDSDISYEQYF.

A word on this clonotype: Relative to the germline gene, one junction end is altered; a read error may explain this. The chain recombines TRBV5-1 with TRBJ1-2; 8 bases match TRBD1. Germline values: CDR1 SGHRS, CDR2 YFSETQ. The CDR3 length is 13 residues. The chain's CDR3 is CASSLRVGGQVLF. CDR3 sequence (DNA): TGTGCCAGCAGTTTACGAGTAGGGGGACAGGTCCTCTTC. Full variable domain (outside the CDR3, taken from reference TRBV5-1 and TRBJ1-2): KAGVTQTPRYLIKTRGQQVTLSCSPISGHRSVSWYQQTPGQGLQFLFEYFSETQRNKGNFPGRFSGRQFSNSRSEMNVSTLELGDSALYLCASSLRVGGQVLFGSGTRLTVV.

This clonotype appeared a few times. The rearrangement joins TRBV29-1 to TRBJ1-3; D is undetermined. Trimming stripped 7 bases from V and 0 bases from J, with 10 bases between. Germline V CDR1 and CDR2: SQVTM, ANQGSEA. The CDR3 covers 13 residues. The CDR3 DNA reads TGCAGCGCGGAGGCCTCCTCTGGAAACACCATATATTTT. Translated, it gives CSAEASSGNTIYF.

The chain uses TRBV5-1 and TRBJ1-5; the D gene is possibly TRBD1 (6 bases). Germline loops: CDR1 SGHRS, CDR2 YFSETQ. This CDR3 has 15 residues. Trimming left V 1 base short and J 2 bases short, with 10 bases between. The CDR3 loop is CASSLQGKGNQPQHF. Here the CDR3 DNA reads TGCGCCAGCAGCTTGCAGGGGAAGGGCAATCAGCCCCAGCATTTT.

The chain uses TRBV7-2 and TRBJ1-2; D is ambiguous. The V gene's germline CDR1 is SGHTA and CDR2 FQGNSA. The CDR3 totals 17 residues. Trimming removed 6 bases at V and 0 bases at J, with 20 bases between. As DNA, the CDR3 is TGTGCCAGCAGTTTATCGGGCCGACACGTAACTAACTATGGCTACACCTTC. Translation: CASSLSGRHVTNYGYTF.

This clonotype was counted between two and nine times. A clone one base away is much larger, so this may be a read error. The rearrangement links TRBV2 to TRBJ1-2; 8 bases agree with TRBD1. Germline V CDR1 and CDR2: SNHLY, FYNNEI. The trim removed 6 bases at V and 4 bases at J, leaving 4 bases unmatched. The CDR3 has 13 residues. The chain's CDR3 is CASSGQGTYGYTF. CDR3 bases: TGTGCCAGCAGCGGACAGGGAACCTATGGCTACACCTTC. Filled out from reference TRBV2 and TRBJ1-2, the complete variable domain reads EPEVTQTPSHQVTQMGQEVILRCVPISNHLYFYWYRQILGQKVEFLVSFYNNEISEKSEIFDDQFSVERPDGSNFTLKIRSTKLEDSAMYFCASSGQGTYGYTFGSGTRLTVV.

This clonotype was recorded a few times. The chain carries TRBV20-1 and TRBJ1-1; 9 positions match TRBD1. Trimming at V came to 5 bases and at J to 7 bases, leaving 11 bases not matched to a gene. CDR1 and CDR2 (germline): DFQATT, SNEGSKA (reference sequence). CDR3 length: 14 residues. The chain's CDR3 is CSAAPGQGGGEAFF. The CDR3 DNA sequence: TGCAGTGCTGCACCGGGACAGGGAGGCGGTGAAGCTTTCTTT.

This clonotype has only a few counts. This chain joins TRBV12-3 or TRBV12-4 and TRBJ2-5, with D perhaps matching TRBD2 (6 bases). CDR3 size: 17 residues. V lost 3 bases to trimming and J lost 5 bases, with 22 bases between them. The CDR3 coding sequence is TGTGCCAGCAGTTTCGAAATAGGGACTCGGCTGGGGGAGACCCAGTACTTC. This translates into CASSFEIGTRLGETQYF.

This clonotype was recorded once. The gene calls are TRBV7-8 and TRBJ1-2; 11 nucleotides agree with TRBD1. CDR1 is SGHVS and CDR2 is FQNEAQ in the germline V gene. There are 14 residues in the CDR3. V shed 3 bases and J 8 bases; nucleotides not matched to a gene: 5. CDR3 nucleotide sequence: TGTGCCAGCAGCTTCGGACAGGGGGCCATCGGCTACACCTTC. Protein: CASSFGQGAIGYTF.

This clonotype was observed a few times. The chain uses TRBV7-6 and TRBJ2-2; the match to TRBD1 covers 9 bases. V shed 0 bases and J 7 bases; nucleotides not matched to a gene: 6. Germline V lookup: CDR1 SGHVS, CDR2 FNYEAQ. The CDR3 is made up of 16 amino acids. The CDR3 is CASSLALDRGFGELFF. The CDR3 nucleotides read TGTGCCAGCAGCTTAGCTCTGGACAGGGGTTTCGGGGAGCTGTTTTTT.

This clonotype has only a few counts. DNA for the CDR3: TGTGCCATCAGTGAGTCGAGGGCTGGGGCCAACGTCCTGACTTTC. It translates to CAISESRAGANVLTF. The V call is TRBV10-3, the J call TRBJ2-6; possible D gene TRBD2, 5 bases. With 0 bases removed from V and 2 bases from J, the gap between germline ends came to 5 bases. CDR3 size: 15 residues. Germline lookup yields CDR1 ENHRY and CDR2 SYGVKD.

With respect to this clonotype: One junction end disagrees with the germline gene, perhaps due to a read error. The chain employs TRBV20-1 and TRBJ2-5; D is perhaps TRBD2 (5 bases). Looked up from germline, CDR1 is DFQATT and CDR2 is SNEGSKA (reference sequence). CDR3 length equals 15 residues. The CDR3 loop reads CSADPGGSRWETQHF. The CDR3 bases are TGCAGTGCTGATCCGGGCGGATCGAGATGGGAGACCCAGCACTTC.

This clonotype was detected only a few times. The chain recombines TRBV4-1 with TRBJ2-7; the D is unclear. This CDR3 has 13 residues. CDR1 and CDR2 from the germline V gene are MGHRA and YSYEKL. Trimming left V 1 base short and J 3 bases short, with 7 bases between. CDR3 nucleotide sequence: TGCGCCAGCAGCCAAGCCTTAAACTACGAGCAGTACTTC. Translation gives CASSQALNYEQYF.

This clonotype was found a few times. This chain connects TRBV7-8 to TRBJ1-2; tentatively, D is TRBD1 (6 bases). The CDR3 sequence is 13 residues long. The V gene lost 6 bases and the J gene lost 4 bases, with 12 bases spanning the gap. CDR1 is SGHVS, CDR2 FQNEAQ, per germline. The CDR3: CASRQTGTYGYTF. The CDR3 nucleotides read TGTGCCAGCAGACAGACAGGCACCTATGGCTACACCTTC.